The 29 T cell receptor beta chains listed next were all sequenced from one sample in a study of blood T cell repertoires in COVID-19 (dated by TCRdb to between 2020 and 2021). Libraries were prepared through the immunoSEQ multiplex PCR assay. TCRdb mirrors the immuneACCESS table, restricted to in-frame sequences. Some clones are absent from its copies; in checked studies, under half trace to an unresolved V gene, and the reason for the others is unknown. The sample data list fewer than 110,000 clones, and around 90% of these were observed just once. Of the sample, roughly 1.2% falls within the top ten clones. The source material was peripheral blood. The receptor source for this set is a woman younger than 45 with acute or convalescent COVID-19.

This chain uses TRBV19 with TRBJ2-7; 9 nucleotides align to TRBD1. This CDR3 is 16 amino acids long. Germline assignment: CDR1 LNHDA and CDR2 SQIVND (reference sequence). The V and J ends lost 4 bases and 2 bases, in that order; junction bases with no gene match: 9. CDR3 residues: CASSTGQGKLPYEQYF. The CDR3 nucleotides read TGTGCCAGTAGTACGGGACAGGGTAAATTGCCCTACGAGCAGTACTTC.

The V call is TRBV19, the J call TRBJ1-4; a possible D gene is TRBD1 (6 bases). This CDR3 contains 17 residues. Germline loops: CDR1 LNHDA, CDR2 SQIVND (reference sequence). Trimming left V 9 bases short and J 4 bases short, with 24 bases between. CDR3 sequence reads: CASKQGSSFRINEKLFF. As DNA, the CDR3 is TGTGCCAGCAAACAGGGCTCGAGCTTCCGAATTAATGAAAAACTGTTTTTT.

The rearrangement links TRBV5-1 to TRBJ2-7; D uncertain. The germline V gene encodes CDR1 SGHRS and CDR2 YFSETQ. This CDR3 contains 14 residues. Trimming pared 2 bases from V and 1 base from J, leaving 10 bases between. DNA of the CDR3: TGCGCCAGCAGCTTTGTTGTTAATTCCTACGAGCAGTACTTC. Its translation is CASSFVVNSYEQYF.

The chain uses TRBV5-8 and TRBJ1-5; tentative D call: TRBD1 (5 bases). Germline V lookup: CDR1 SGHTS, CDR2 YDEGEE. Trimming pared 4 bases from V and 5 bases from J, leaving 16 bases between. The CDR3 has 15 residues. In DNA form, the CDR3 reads TGTGCCAGCAGCCCGGGACTCTCCCGGCATCAGCCCCAGCATTTT. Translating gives CASSPGLSRHQPQHF.

CDR3 protein: CASSLEGTPYNEQFF. CDR3 DNA sequence: TGTGCCAGCAGCTTAGAGGGGACTCCCTACAATGAGCAGTTCTTC. V gene TRBV11-2 combines with J gene TRBJ2-1; maybe TRBD2 (6 bases). Between the trimmed V and J ends, which lost 0 bases and 2 bases, there was a span of 8 bases. CDR3 length equals 15 residues. Per germline, CDR1 SGHAT and CDR2 FQNNGV.

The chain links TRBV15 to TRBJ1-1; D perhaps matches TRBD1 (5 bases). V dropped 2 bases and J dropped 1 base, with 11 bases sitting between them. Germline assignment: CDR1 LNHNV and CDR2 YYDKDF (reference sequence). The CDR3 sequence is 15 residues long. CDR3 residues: CATSRLGGENTEAFF. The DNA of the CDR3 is TGTGCCACCAGCAGATTGGGGGGAGAGAACACTGAAGCTTTCTTT.

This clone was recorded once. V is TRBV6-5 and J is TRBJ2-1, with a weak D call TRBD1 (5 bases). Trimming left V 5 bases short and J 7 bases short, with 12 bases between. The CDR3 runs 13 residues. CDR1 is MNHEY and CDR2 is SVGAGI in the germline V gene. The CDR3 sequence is CASSLLSGNEQFF. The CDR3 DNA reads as TGTGCCAGCAGTCTACTTTCAGGGAATGAGCAGTTCTTC.

The CDR3 is CASSENPLTSGVTDTQYF. CDR3 DNA sequence: TGTGCCAGCAGTGAAAACCCCCTCACTAGCGGAGTCACAGATACGCAGTATTTT. This chain joins TRBV2 and TRBJ2-3; 8 bases agree with TRBD2. CDR3 length: 18 amino acids. V was clipped by 2 bases and J by 2 bases; unmatched bases: 12. From germline, CDR1 is SNHLY and CDR2 FYNNEI.

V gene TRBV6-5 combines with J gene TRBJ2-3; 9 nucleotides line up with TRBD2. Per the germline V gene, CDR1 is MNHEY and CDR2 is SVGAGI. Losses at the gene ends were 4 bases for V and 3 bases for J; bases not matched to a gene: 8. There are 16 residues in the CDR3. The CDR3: CASSSLAGRSTDTQYF. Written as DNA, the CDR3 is TGTGCCAGCAGTTCCCTAGCGGGGCGGTCGACAGATACGCAGTATTTT.

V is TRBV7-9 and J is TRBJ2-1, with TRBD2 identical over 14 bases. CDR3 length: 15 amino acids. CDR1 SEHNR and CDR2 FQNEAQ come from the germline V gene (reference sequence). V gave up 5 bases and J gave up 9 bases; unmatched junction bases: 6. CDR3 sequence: CASSQGTSGGFEQFF. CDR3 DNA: TGTGCCAGCAGCCAAGGGACTAGCGGGGGATTTGAGCAGTTCTTC.

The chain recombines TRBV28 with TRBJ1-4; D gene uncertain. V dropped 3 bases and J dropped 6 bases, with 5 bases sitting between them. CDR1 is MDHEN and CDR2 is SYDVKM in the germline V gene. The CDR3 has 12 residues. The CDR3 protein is CASSFGDEKLFF. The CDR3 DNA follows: TGTGCCAGCAGTTTCGGGGATGAAAAACTGTTTTTT.

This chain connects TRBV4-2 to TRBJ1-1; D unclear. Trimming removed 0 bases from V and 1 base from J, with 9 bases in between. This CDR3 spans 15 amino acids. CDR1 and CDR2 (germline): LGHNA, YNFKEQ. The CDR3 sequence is CASSQDAQANTEAFF. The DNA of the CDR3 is TGTGCCAGCAGCCAAGATGCGCAGGCGAACACTGAAGCTTTCTTT.

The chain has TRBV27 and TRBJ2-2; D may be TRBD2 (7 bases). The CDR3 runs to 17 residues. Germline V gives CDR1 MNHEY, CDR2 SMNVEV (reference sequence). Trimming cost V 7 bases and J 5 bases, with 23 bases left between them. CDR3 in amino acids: CASKSPFGGLRTGELFF. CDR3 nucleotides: TGTGCCAGCAAGTCGCCGTTCGGGGGGCTTAGGACCGGGGAGCTGTTTTTT.

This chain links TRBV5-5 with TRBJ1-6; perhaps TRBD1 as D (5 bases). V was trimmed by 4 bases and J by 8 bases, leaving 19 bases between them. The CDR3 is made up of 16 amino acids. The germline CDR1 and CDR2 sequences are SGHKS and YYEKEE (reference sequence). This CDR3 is CASSRRGPSSDSPLHF. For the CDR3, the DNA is TGTGCCAGCAGCCGGAGGGGTCCGTCATCGGATTCACCCCTCCACTTT.

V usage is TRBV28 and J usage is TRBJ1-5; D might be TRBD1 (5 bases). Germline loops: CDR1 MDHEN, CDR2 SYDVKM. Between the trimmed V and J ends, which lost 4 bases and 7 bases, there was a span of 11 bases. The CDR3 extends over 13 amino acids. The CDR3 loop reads CASSWSGLQPQHF. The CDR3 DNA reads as TGTGCCAGCAGTTGGTCAGGGTTGCAGCCCCAGCATTTT.

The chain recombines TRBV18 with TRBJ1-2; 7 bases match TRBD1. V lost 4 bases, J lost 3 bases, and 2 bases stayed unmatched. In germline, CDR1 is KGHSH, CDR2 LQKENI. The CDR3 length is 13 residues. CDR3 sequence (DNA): TGTGCCAGCTCACTTGACAGGGACTATGGCTACACCTTC. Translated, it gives CASSLDRDYGYTF.

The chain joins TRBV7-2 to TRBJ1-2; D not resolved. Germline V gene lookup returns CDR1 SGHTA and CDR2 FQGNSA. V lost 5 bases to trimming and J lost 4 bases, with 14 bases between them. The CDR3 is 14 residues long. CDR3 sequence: CASSLREPFYGYTF. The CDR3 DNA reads TGTGCCAGCAGCCTCCGGGAGCCATTCTATGGCTACACCTTC.

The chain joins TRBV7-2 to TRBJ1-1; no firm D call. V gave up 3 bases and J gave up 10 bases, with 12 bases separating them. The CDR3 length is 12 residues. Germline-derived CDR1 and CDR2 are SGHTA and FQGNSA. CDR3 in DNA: TGTGCCAGCAGCTTGGGCCCAAATATAGCTTTCTTT. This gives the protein CASSLGPNIAFF.

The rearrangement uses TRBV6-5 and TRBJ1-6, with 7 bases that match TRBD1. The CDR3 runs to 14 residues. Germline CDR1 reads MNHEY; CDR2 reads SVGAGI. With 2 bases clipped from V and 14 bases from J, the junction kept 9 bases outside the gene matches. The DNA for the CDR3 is TGTGCCAGCAGTTACACGCTCCGGGACAGCACCCTCCACTTT. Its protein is CASSYTLRDSTLHF.

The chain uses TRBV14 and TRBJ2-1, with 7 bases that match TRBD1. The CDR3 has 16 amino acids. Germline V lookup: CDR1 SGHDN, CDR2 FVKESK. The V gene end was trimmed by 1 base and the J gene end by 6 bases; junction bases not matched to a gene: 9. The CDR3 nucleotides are TGTGCCAGCAGCCAAGGAAGACAGGGCCTAATCAATGAGCAGTTCTTC. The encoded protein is CASSQGRQGLINEQFF. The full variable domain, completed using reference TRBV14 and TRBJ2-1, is EAGVTQFPSHSVIEKGQTVTLRCDPISGHDNLYWYRRVMGKEIKFLLHFVKESKQDESGMPNNRFLAERTGGTYSTLKVQPAELEDSGVYFCASSQGRQGLINEQFFGPGTRLTVL.

The CDR3 DNA reads as TGTGCCAGCTCAGGGTTCAGAAGGGGCTCCTACAATGAGCAGTTCTTC. Protein product: CASSGFRRGSYNEQFF. V and J are TRBV27 and TRBJ2-1; perhaps TRBD1 as D (5 bases). V gave up 8 bases and J gave up 0 bases, with 17 bases separating them. The CDR3 contains 16 residues. Per the germline V gene, CDR1 is MNHEY and CDR2 is SMNVEV (reference sequence).

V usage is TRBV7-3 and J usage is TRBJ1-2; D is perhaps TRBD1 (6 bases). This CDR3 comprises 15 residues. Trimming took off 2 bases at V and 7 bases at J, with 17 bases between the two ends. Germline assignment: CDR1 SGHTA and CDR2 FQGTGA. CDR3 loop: CASSLVAGETLGYTF. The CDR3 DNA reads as TGTGCCAGCAGCTTAGTGGCAGGGGAAACCCTTGGCTACACCTTC.

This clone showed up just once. This CDR3 reads CASSPGLAAGELFF. In nucleotides, the CDR3 is TGTGCCAGCAGCCCGGGACTAGCGGCCGGGGAGCTGTTTTTT. This sequence joins TRBV7-3 and TRBJ2-2; 11 nucleotides line up with TRBD2. From germline, CDR1 is SGHTA and CDR2 FQGTGA. The CDR3 is made up of 14 amino acids. The V segment lost 5 bases and the J segment 6 bases; nucleotides outside the gene matches: 2.

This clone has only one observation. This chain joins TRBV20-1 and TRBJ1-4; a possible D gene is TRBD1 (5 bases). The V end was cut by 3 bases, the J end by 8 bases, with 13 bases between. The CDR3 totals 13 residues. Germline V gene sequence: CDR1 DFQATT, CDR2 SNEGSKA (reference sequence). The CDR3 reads CSASDRGREKLFF. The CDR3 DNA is TGCAGTGCTAGTGACAGAGGGCGGGAAAAACTGTTTTTT.

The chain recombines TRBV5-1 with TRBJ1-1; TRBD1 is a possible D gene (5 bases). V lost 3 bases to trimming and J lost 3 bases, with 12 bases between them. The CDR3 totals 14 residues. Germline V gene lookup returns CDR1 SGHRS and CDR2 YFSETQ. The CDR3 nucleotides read TGCGCCAGCAGCTCGGACCTAGGGGACACTGAAGCTTTCTTT. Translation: CASSSDLGDTEAFF.

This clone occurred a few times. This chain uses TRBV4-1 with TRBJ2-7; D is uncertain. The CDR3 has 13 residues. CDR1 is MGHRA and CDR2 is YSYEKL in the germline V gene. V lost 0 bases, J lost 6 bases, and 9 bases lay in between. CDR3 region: CASSQDRYGEQYF. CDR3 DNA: TGCGCCAGCAGCCAAGATCGGTACGGCGAGCAGTACTTC.

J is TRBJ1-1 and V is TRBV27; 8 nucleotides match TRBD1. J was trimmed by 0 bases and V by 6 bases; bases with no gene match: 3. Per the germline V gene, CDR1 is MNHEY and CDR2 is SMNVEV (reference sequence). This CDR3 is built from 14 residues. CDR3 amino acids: CASRKTGVNTEAFF. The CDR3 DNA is TGTGCCAGCAGAAAGACAGGGGTGAACACTGAAGCTTTCTTT.

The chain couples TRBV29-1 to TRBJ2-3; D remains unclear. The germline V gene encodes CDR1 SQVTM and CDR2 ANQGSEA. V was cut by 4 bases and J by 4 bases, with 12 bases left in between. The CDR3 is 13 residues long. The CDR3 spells CSVVVVVSDTQYF. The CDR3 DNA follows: TGCAGCGTTGTAGTGGTAGTTTCAGATACGCAGTATTTT.

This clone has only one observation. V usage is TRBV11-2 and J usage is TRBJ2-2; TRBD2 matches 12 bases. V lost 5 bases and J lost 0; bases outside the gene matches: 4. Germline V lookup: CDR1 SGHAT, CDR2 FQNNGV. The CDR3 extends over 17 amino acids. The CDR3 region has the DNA TGTGCCAGCAGCGACAGGACTAGCGGGGCGAACACCGGGGAGCTGTTTTTT. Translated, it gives CASSDRTSGANTGELFF.